These T cell receptor beta chains were read from a single sample in a study of blood T cell repertoires in COVID-19. Here immunoSEQ multiplex PCR was the method, and the copy in TCRdb shows in-frame clones only, minus some. The sample shows a few hundred thousand clones, over 75% of them seen only once. The sequencing input was PBMCs or T cells enriched from blood (not recorded which). The receptors were gathered from a man aged 40-49 years who had recovered from COVID-19. Both conserved end residues are part of each CDR3. The D gene is left open where the match is weak. Size values are once, few and many counts, or a class for expanded clones, and some rows have none.

13,TRBV12-3/TRBV12-4,NA,NA,TRBJ1-1,CASSFGSGGEAFF,TGTGCCAGCAGTTTTGGTTCCGGCGGTGAAGCTTTCTTT
14,TRBV7-2,NA,NA,TRBJ2-7,CASSSLDRAYEQYF,TGTGCCAGCAGCTCATTGGACAGAGCCTACGAGCAGTACTTC
12,TRBV7-9,NA,NA,TRBJ1-5,CASSRGGQPQHF,TGTGCCAGCAGCCGGGGAGGTCAGCCCCAGCATTTT
13,TRBV15,NA,NA,TRBJ2-1,CATSRDLAYEQFF,TGTGCCACCAGCAGAGATCTCGCGTATGAGCAGTTCTTC
14,TRBV5-1,TRBD1,NA,TRBJ1-2,CASSSRTGDYGYTF,TGCGCCAGCAGCTCCCGGACAGGGGACTATGGCTACACCTTC
12,TRBV9,NA,few,TRBJ2-2,CASSPDTGELFF,TGTGCCAGCAGCCCTGACACCGGGGAGCTGTTTTTT
13,TRBV6-6,NA,NA,TRBJ1-3,CASLFAGGNTIYF,TGTGCCAGCCTTTTCGCAGGTGGAAACACCATATATTTT
14,TRBV9,TRBD1,NA,TRBJ1-2,CASSVSQQGYGYTF,TGTGCCAGCAGCGTAAGCCAACAGGGGTATGGCTACACCTTC
19,TRBV21-1,NA,few,TRBJ1-2,CASSKAADRPKSANYGYTF,TGTGCCAGCAGCAAAGCCGCCGACAGGCCAAAAAGCGCCAACTATGGCTACACCTTC
13,TRBV19,TRBD2,NA,TRBJ2-7,CASSISRGGEQYF,TGTGCCAGTAGTATATCCCGGGGGGGCGAGCAGTACTTC
16,TRBV11-2,TRBD2,NA,TRBJ2-7,CASSLGRTSGGWEQYF,TGTGCCAGCAGCTTAGGCCGGACTAGCGGGGGGTGGGAGCAGTACTTC
15,TRBV27,NA,few,TRBJ1-2,CASSFAGARLYGYTF,TGTGCCAGCAGTTTTGCGGGGGCGCGCCTCTATGGCTACACCTTC
14,TRBV9,NA,NA,TRBJ2-5,CASSSGQYQETQYF,TGTGCCAGCAGCTCCGGACAGTACCAAGAGACCCAGTACTTC
12,TRBV10-3,NA,NA,TRBJ1-1,CAIRLGNTEAFF,TGTGCCATCAGACTCGGGAACACTGAAGCTTTCTTT
15,TRBV6-4,TRBD2,NA,TRBJ2-7,CASREPSGASYEQYF,TGTGCCAGCAGGGAACCTAGCGGGGCGTCCTACGAGCAGTACTTC
16,TRBV5-1,TRBD1,NA,TRBJ1-2,CASSFSSTGGDGGYTF,TGCGCCAGCAGCTTTAGTTCTACAGGGGGCGACGGTGGCTACACCTTC
14,TRBV4-1,NA,few,TRBJ1-4,CASSQDPTGGKLFF,TGCGCCAGCAGCCAAGACCCGACAGGAGGAAAACTGTTTTTT
14,TRBV6-5,TRBD1,once,TRBJ2-7,CASSFGQGLTEQYF,TGTGCCAGCAGTTTTGGACAGGGACTCACCGAGCAGTACTTC
14,TRBV19,TRBD1,once,TRBJ1-5,CASSTGGDGQPQHF,TGTGCCAGTAGTACAGGGGGCGATGGACAGCCCCAGCATTTT
13,TRBV6-1,NA,NA,TRBJ1-1,CASSEERWTEAFF,TGTGCCAGCAGTGAAGAGCGGTGGACTGAAGCTTTCTTT
14,TRBV11-2,TRBD2,NA,TRBJ2-7,CASSSGGSSYEQYF,TGTGCCAGCAGCTCGGGAGGTAGCTCCTACGAGCAGTACTTC
14,TRBV30,TRBD1,few,TRBJ1-2,CAWKGTGRLRGYTF,TGTGCCTGGAAGGGGACAGGGAGGCTGAGGGGCTACACCTTC
13,TRBV6-5,TRBD1,NA,TRBJ2-7,CANFRDRVCEQYF,TGTGCCAACTTCCGGGACAGGGTATGCGAGCAGTACTTC
13,TRBV5-4,TRBD1,NA,TRBJ1-2,CASSPDRDYGYTF,TGTGCCAGCAGCCCGGACAGGGACTATGGCTACACCTTC
16,TRBV4-1,TRBD1,NA,TRBJ1-3,CASSLTTGRSGNTIYF,TGCGCCAGCAGTCTTACGACAGGGCGCTCTGGAAACACCATATATTTT
14,TRBV24-1,NA,NA,TRBJ2-1,CATSAGASYNEQFF,TGTGCCACCAGTGCCGGAGCCTCCTACAATGAGCAGTTCTTC
12,TRBV6-1,NA,NA,TRBJ2-5,CASSDTPLAQYF,TGTGCCAGCAGTGACACTCCCTTGGCCCAGTACTTC
15,TRBV15,NA,few,TRBJ1-5,CATSRDLRDAQPQHF,TGTGCCACCAGCAGAGATCTGAGGGATGCTCAGCCCCAGCATTTT
15,TRBV4-1,TRBD1,NA,TRBJ1-2,CASSPHGQGAYGYTF,TGCGCCAGCAGCCCTCACGGGCAGGGGGCATATGGCTACACCTTC
15,TRBV6-5,TRBD1,NA,TRBJ2-7,CASKKIRGQGYEQYF,TGTGCCAGCAAAAAGATACGGGGACAGGGTTACGAGCAGTACTTC
15,TRBV28,TRBD1,NA,TRBJ2-5,CASSTSGTGRETQYF,TGTGCCAGCAGTACTTCTGGGACAGGGAGGGAGACCCAGTACTTC
14,TRBV12-5,NA,once,TRBJ2-7,CASGLGQGRDEQYF,TGTGCTAGTGGTTTGGGACAGGGGAGGGACGAGCAGTACTTC
15,TRBV7-9,NA,NA,TRBJ2-3,CASSLVGLSTDTQYF,TGTGCCAGCAGCTTGGTGGGCCTTAGCACAGATACGCAGTATTTT
14,TRBV5-1,TRBD1,NA,TRBJ1-1,CASSLHGQDTEAFF,TGCGCCAGCAGCTTACATGGACAGGACACTGAAGCTTTCTTT
19,TRBV7-9,TRBD1,once,TRBJ2-6,CASSLGPGQKPSGANVLTF,TGTGCCAGCAGCTTAGGGCCGGGACAGAAACCTTCTGGGGCCAACGTCCTGACTTTC
15,TRBV30,NA,NA,TRBJ1-2,CAWSIQGDRWYGYTF,TGTGCCTGGTCAATTCAGGGCGACCGCTGGTATGGCTACACCTTC
13,TRBV15,NA,NA,TRBJ2-6,CAGRPSGANVLTF,TGTGCGGGCCGTCCCTCTGGGGCCAACGTCCTGACTTTC
15,TRBV19,NA,NA,TRBJ2-3,CASSVVGGATDTQYF,TGTGCCAGTAGTGTCGTGGGGGGGGCGACAGATACGCAGTATTTT
20,TRBV2,NA,NA,TRBJ2-5,CASRAGLGGGKGRGQETQYF,TGTGCCAGCAGAGCGGGTTTAGGGGGCGGGAAAGGTCGAGGACAAGAGACCCAGTACTTC
15,TRBV11-2,TRBD1,few,TRBJ1-1,CASSLIRGRRTEAFF,TGTGCCAGCAGCCTTATAAGGGGGCGGCGAACTGAAGCTTTCTTT
16,TRBV19,TRBD1,NA,TRBJ2-7,CASSPSRDRSSYEQYF,TGTGCCAGTAGTCCCAGCCGGGACAGGAGCTCCTACGAGCAGTACTTC
11,TRBV3-1/TRBV3-2,TRBD2,NA,TRBJ2-7,CASSPGTSLYF,TGTGCCAGCAGCCCCGGGACTAGTCTTTACTTC
16,TRBV4-1,TRBD1,NA,TRBJ1-2,CASSQDIRQGDYGYTF,TGCGCCAGCAGCCAAGACATCAGACAGGGAGACTATGGCTACACCTTC
13,TRBV11-2,NA,NA,TRBJ2-1,CASSSLASNEQFF,TGTGCCAGCAGCTCCCTAGCCTCGAATGAGCAGTTCTTC
13,TRBV2,TRBD1,once,TRBJ1-2,CASRPGQTYGYTF,TGTGCCAGCAGACCGGGACAGACCTATGGCTACACCTTC
14,TRBV25-1,NA,NA,TRBJ2-5,CASSSRSLQETQYF,TGTGCCAGCAGTTCAAGAAGCCTCCAAGAGACCCAGTACTTC
13,TRBV6-5,NA,NA,TRBJ1-6,CASSYSAYSPLHF,TGTGCCAGCAGTTACTCGGCCTATTCACCCCTCCACTTT
15,TRBV28,TRBD1,NA,TRBJ1-2,CASSLGTGASYGYTF,TGTGCCAGCAGTTTAGGAACAGGGGCCAGCTATGGCTACACCTTC
15,TRBV12-5,NA,NA,TRBJ2-1,CASGLVRFGGSEQFF,TGTGCTAGTGGTTTGGTGAGGTTTGGGGGGAGTGAGCAGTTCTTC
14,TRBV18,NA,NA,TRBJ2-7,CASSPPTLTYEQYF,TGTGCCAGCTCACCGCCTACCCTTACCTACGAGCAGTACTTC
14,TRBV4-2,TRBD2,NA,TRBJ2-1,CASRTSGTNNEQFF,TGTGCCAGCAGGACTAGCGGGACGAACAATGAGCAGTTCTTC
17,TRBV4-1,TRBD1,NA,TRBJ2-3,CASSHGIRTGATDTQYF,TGCGCCAGCAGCCATGGCATCCGGACAGGAGCGACAGATACGCAGTATTTT
15,TRBV7-7,TRBD1,NA,TRBJ1-1,CASSFWTGGNTEAFF,TGTGCCAGCAGCTTCTGGACAGGGGGGAACACTGAAGCTTTCTTT
19,TRBV2,TRBD1,NA,TRBJ2-2,CASSDPIVDGTGEAGELFF,TGTGCCAGCAGTGACCCGATTGTAGACGGGACAGGGGAAGCCGGGGAGCTGTTTTTT
14,TRBV29-1,TRBD1,NA,TRBJ2-7,CSVERGGQGDEQYF,TGCAGCGTTGAACGGGGGGGACAGGGGGACGAGCAGTACTTC
16,TRBV6-5,NA,NA,TRBJ2-2,CASSYEAGANTGELFF,TGTGCCAGCAGTTACGAGGCGGGCGCGAACACCGGGGAGCTGTTTTTT
15,TRBV27,TRBD1,NA,TRBJ1-6,CASSPRTGEGSPLHF,TGTGCCAGCAGTCCCCGGACAGGGGAAGGCTCACCCCTCCACTTT
16,TRBV19,NA,NA,TRBJ2-1,CASSKMGGGWGNEQFF,TGTGCCAGTAGCAAAATGGGAGGTGGCTGGGGCAATGAGCAGTTCTTC
14,TRBV2,NA,NA,TRBJ1-5,CASSGFRDNQPQHF,TGTGCCAGCAGTGGCTTCCGGGACAATCAGCCCCAGCATTTT